This is a list of T cell receptor beta chains from one sample in a study of lymphopenia after photon versus proton radiotherapy. Libraries were prepared by immunoSEQ multiplex PCR; TCRdb keeps only in-frame clonotypes and omits some of them. This sample has 40,000 or so clones, with 65% to 90% found just once. This sample comprised peripheral blood, obtained from a patient treated with photon-based radiotherapy. The source of these receptors is a man in his forties with gastric cancer. Both conserved end residues are part of each CDR3. The D gene is left open where the match is weak. Where a row states a size, it is once, few, many or the class of an expanded clone; other rows omit it.

- | TRBJ2-2 | TRBV5-1 | - | CASLPGQTNTGELFF | TGCGCCAGCTTACCTGGACAAACGAACACCGGGGAGCTGTTTTTT
TRBD2 | TRBJ2-3 | TRBV30 | - | CAWNSGGADTQYF | TGTGCCTGGAATAGCGGGGGGGCAGATACGCAGTATTTT
- | TRBJ2-3 | TRBV7-2 | once | CASSLHLPGRGTDTQYF | TGTGCCAGCAGCTTACATCTCCCAGGCAGGGGCACAGATACGCAGTATTTT
- | TRBJ1-2 | TRBV18 | - | CASSPPSANGYTF | TGTGCCAGCTCACCACCGTCGGCCAATGGCTACACCTTC
- | TRBJ1-2 | TRBV19 | - | CASSIDRVGGYTF | TGTGCCAGTAGTATCGACCGGGTGGGAGGCTACACCTTC
- | TRBJ2-7 | TRBV7-2 | - | CASSLLGLDSYEQYF | TGTGCCAGCAGCCTATTAGGGTTAGACTCCTACGAGCAGTACTTC
- | TRBJ1-2 | TRBV11-2 | - | CASSPDGFYGYTF | TGTGCCAGCAGCCCGGACGGATTCTATGGCTACACCTTC
TRBD2 | TRBJ2-3 | TRBV6-6 | once | CASSLGLAGETDTQYF | TGTGCCAGCAGTTTGGGACTAGCGGGAGAGACAGATACGCAGTATTTT
TRBD2 | TRBJ2-3 | TRBV19 | - | CASSMGGGSPDTQYF | TGTGCCAGTAGTATGGGCGGGGGGAGCCCAGATACGCAGTATTTT
TRBD2 | TRBJ2-7 | TRBV6-5 | - | CASSSTSGDSYEQYF | TGTGCCAGCAGTTCCACTAGCGGGGACTCCTACGAGCAGTACTTC
- | TRBJ2-5 | TRBV30 | - | CAWSVKGRRETQYF | TGTGCCTGGAGTGTAAAGGGGCGGCGGGAGACCCAGTACTTC
TRBD1 | TRBJ1-5 | TRBV19 | few | CASSIWDRGHQPQHF | TGTGCCAGTAGTATATGGGACAGGGGGCATCAGCCCCAGCATTTT
- | TRBJ2-7 | TRBV13 | - | CASSQSSRGYEQYF | TGTGCCAGCAGCCAATCGTCCAGGGGCTACGAGCAGTACTTC
- | TRBJ2-5 | TRBV7-9 | - | CASSRPEETQYF | TGTGCCAGCAGCCGACCCGAAGAGACCCAGTACTTC
- | TRBJ2-2 | TRBV18 | - | CASSPRRDTGELFF | TGTGCCAGCTCACCACGTAGAGACACCGGGGAGCTGTTTTTT
TRBD2 | TRBJ2-1 | TRBV25-1 | once | CASSDSGDYNEQFF | TGTGCCAGCAGTGATAGCGGGGACTACAATGAGCAGTTCTTC
- | TRBJ1-1 | TRBV28 | - | CASMGPPGIMNTEAFF | TGTGCCAGCATGGGCCCGCCAGGGATCATGAACACTGAAGCTTTCTTT
- | TRBJ2-5 | TRBV18 | - | CASLNRDEETQYF | TGTGCCAGCTTAAACCGGGACGAAGAGACCCAGTACTTC
TRBD1 | TRBJ1-5 | TRBV5-8 | - | CASSYRGRGNQPQHF | TGTGCCAGCAGCTACAGGGGGCGAGGCAATCAGCCCCAGCATTTT
TRBD1 | TRBJ2-3 | TRBV7-3 | - | CASSRTGSADTQYF | TGTGCCAGCAGCCGGACAGGGTCGGCAGATACGCAGTATTTT
- | TRBJ1-2 | TRBV7-6 | - | CASSLARGTNYGYTF | TGTGCCAGCAGCTTAGCGAGGGGCACCAACTATGGCTACACCTTC
TRBD1 | TRBJ2-7 | TRBV4-2 | - | CASSQTGGSYEQYF | TGTGCCAGCAGCCAGACAGGGGGGTCCTACGAGCAGTACTTC
- | TRBJ1-6 | TRBV25-1 | - | CASTSGNRSPLHF | TGTGCCAGCACTTCAGGGAACCGATCACCCCTCCACTTT